Following are 30 T cell receptor beta chains from one sample sequenced in a study of control samples from healthy donors and cancer patients. Produced via immunoSEQ multiplex PCR; TCRdb's table is partial and in-frame only. The sample yields some 120,000 clones, less than 95% seen once. What was sequenced was blood. These receptors all come from a man aged 18 to 30 in good health.

The chain carries TRBV7-9 and TRBJ2-7, with D unclear. Germline V gives CDR1 SEHNR, CDR2 FQNEAQ (reference sequence). This CDR3 has 14 residues. V shed 1 base and J shed 2 bases, with 9 bases lying between them. The CDR3, as DNA: TGTGCCAGCAGCTTAGGTTCACGACCCTACGAGCAGTACTTC. The encoded protein is CASSLGSRPYEQYF.

The rearrangement uses TRBV9 and TRBJ2-1, with D perhaps TRBD1 (5 bases). The CDR3 contains 16 residues. V dropped 1 base and J dropped 3 bases, with 14 bases sitting between them. Germline lookup yields CDR1 SGDLS and CDR2 YYNGEE. The CDR3 DNA follows: TGTGCCAGCAGCGTATCCCCCGAGACAGTCTACAATGAGCAGTTCTTC. Residues: CASSVSPETVYNEQFF.

The chain combines TRBV25-1 with TRBJ2-7; a possible D gene is TRBD1 (5 bases). The V gene's germline CDR1 is MGHDK and CDR2 SYGVNS. Trimming took off 5 bases at V and 5 bases at J, with 13 bases between the two ends. The CDR3 contains 13 residues. CDR3 nucleotide sequence: TGTGCCAGCAGTAGTGCAGGGTATCACGAGCAGTACTTC. It specifies CASSSAGYHEQYF.

The chain is built from TRBV7-2 and TRBJ1-1; possibly TRBD1 for D (5 bases). V was pared by 1 base and J by 2 bases, with 14 bases between. The CDR3 is 16 residues long. The germline V gene has CDR1 SGHTA and CDR2 FQGNSA. CDR3 nucleotides: TGTGCCAGCAGCTTAGGTTACATCGGGGGAAACACTGAAGCTTTCTTT. Translation gives CASSLGYIGGNTEAFF.

The chain combines TRBV9 with TRBJ1-3; D ambiguous. Per germline, CDR1 SGDLS and CDR2 YYNGEE. The CDR3 runs 13 residues. Trimming left V 2 bases short and J 0 bases short, with 3 bases between. This chain's CDR3 is CASSVNSGNTIYF. CDR3 DNA: TGTGCCAGCAGCGTCAACTCTGGAAACACCATATATTTT.

CDR3 in amino acids: CAWTGESSYNSPLHF. CDR3 DNA: TGTGCCTGGACGGGGGAAAGCTCCTATAATTCACCCCTCCACTTT. This sequence joins TRBV30 and TRBJ1-6, with a tentative D call TRBD1 (5 bases). Looked up from germline, CDR1 is GTSNPN and CDR2 is SVGIG (reference sequence). The CDR3 is made up of 15 amino acids. Trimming removed 4 bases from V and 0 bases from J, with 10 bases in between. Using reference TRBV30 and TRBJ1-6 for the parts outside the CDR3, the full variable domain is SQTIHQWPATLVQPVGSPLSLECTVEGTSNPNLYWYRQAAGRGLQLLFYSVGIGQISSEVPQNLSASRPQDRQFILSSKKLLLSDSGFYLCAWTGESSYNSPLHFGNGTRLTVT.

The V gene is TRBV7-9, the J gene TRBJ1-1, with D perhaps TRBD1 (6 bases). CDR3 length: 12 amino acids. Germline assignment: CDR1 SEHNR and CDR2 FQNEAQ (reference sequence). V was shortened by 5 bases and J by 6 bases, with 10 bases between the two germline ends. CDR3 residues: CASSGQSPEAFF. The CDR3 nucleotides are TGTGCCAGCAGCGGACAGTCCCCTGAAGCTTTCTTT.

V is TRBV29-1 and J is TRBJ1-1; 9 positions match TRBD1. This CDR3 has 15 residues. Germline CDR1 SQVTM, CDR2 ANQGSEA. V trimming: 1 base; J trimming: 6 bases; junction bases outside the gene matches: 9. Here the CDR3 reads CSVEALRTGDAEAFF. CDR3 nucleotides: TGCAGCGTTGAAGCCCTAAGGACAGGGGACGCTGAAGCTTTCTTT.

J is TRBJ1-2 and V is TRBV6-1; TRBD1 is a possible D gene (5 bases). The CDR3 extends over 16 amino acids. Germline CDR1 and CDR2: MNHNS and SASEGT. V was trimmed by 0 bases and J by 5 bases, leaving 16 bases between them. Here the CDR3 reads CASSEALGGGTYGYTF. CDR3 DNA sequence: TGTGCCAGCAGTGAAGCGCTGGGGGGAGGAACTTATGGCTACACCTTC.

The chain is built from TRBV7-2 and TRBJ2-3; the D gene is possibly TRBD1 (5 bases). The CDR3 totals 13 residues. With 1 base removed from V and 4 bases from J, the gap between germline ends came to 6 bases. CDR1 and CDR2 from the germline V gene are SGHTA and FQGNSA. CDR3 loop: CASSLGRADTQYF. As DNA, the CDR3 is TGTGCCAGCAGCTTAGGCAGGGCAGATACGCAGTATTTT.

DNA of the CDR3: TGTGCCAGCAGCGCAAAGGGACAGGGAGTGGCTAATGAAAAACTGTTTTTT. It encodes CASSAKGQGVANEKLFF. The chain recombines TRBV5-4 with TRBJ1-4, with 9 bases lining up with TRBD1. The germline gives CDR1 SGHNT, CDR2 YYREEE (reference sequence). The trim removed 4 bases at V and 3 bases at J, leaving 10 bases unmatched. This CDR3 comprises 17 residues.

This clone was picked up one time. The chain links TRBV5-6 to TRBJ2-6; D uncertain. CDR1 is SGHDT and CDR2 is YYEEEE in the germline V gene. The length of the CDR3 is 16 residues. Trimming removed 0 bases from V and 1 base from J, with 8 bases in between. The CDR3 DNA is TGTGCCAGCAGCTTGGGCTGGGCTTCTGGGGCCAACGTCCTGACTTTC. Protein: CASSLGWASGANVLTF.

The rearrangement joins TRBV7-3 to TRBJ2-1; 9 nucleotides line up with TRBD2. The J segment lost 8 bases and the V segment lost 0 bases, leaving 2 bases of the junction unmatched. The CDR3 loop spans 14 amino acids. Per germline, CDR1 SGHTA and CDR2 FQGTGA. The CDR3 reads CASSLTPSGDEQFF. In DNA, the CDR3 is TGTGCCAGCAGCTTAACCCCTAGCGGGGATGAGCAGTTCTTC.

The chain joins TRBV7-9 to TRBJ1-5; weak D call: TRBD1 (5 bases). V was clipped by 5 bases and J by 3 bases, with 11 bases between them. This CDR3 region has 14 residues. Looked up from germline, CDR1 is SEHNR and CDR2 is FQNEAQ (reference sequence). CDR3 DNA: TGTGCCAGCAGCCGAGACAGTCTCAATCAGCCCCAGCATTTT. Translated, it gives CASSRDSLNQPQHF.

This chain connects TRBV6-5 to TRBJ1-3; tentatively, D is TRBD1 (5 bases). The length of the CDR3 is 15 residues. V was trimmed by 2 bases and J by 2 bases, leaving 10 bases between them. Looked up from germline, CDR1 is MNHEY and CDR2 is SVGAGI. For the CDR3, the DNA is TGTGCCAGCAGTTACCGGGGGGAAGCTGGAAACACCATATATTTT. Translating it yields CASSYRGEAGNTIYF.

The chain employs TRBV18 and TRBJ2-3; 8 nucleotides align to TRBD2. The J segment lost 0 bases and the V segment lost 6 bases, leaving 8 bases of the junction unmatched. The CDR3 covers 16 residues. Germline CDR1 KGHSH, CDR2 LQKENI. The DNA for the CDR3 is TGTGCCAGCTCTCTCCTCCCTAGCGGGAGCACAGATACGCAGTATTTT. Translation gives CASSLLPSGSTDTQYF.

V usage is TRBV18 and J usage is TRBJ2-1, with 7 positions matching TRBD1. With V trimmed by 3 bases and J by 4 bases, 0 bases remained unmatched. This CDR3 has 13 amino acids. From germline, CDR1 is KGHSH and CDR2 LQKENI. The CDR3 loop is CASSPGQYNEQFF. The CDR3 nucleotides read TGTGCCAGCTCACCGGGACAGTACAATGAGCAGTTCTTC.

The chain links TRBV3-1 (or the pseudogene TRBV3-2) to TRBJ1-2, with D maybe TRBD1 (5 bases). This CDR3 region has 13 residues. Germline V gene sequence: CDR1 LGHDT, CDR2 YNNKEL (reference sequence). V lost 1 base to trimming and J lost 7 bases, with 10 bases between them. This CDR3 reads CASSQAQGSGYTF. The CDR3 region has the DNA TGTGCCAGCAGCCAAGCCCAGGGTTCTGGCTACACCTTC.

The chain has TRBV2 and TRBJ1-3; D gene ambiguous. The ends were cut back, 5 bases at V and 4 bases at J, with 15 bases in the middle. Looked up from germline, CDR1 is SNHLY and CDR2 is FYNNEI. The CDR3 extends over 15 amino acids. The CDR3 region has the DNA TGTGCCAGCAGTCCCGGGATCGAATCGGGAAACACCATATATTTT. Its translation is CASSPGIESGNTIYF.

The chain is built from TRBV6-6 and TRBJ2-7; 10 positions agree with TRBD1. This CDR3 has 13 amino acids. V shed 4 bases, J shed 6 bases, and the junction held 3 bases outside the gene matches. Germline CDR1 and CDR2: MNHNY and SVGAGI (reference sequence). The CDR3 here is CASSFDRGREQYF. Written as DNA, the CDR3 is TGTGCCAGCAGTTTTGACAGGGGGCGCGAGCAGTACTTC.

The V and J genes are TRBV5-6 and TRBJ2-5, with no clear D. This CDR3 contains 14 residues. Trimming stripped 6 bases from V and 0 bases from J, with 12 bases between. Germline V lookup: CDR1 SGHDT, CDR2 YYEEEE. The CDR3 nucleotides are TGTGCCAGCACCAGAACAGAGTACCAAGAGACCCAGTACTTC. Translating it yields CASTRTEYQETQYF.

The rearrangement uses TRBV29-1 and TRBJ2-7, with D tentatively TRBD1 or TRBD2 (6 bases each). CDR1 and CDR2 from the germline V gene are SQVTM and ANQGSEA. The CDR3 contains 14 residues. V lost 2 bases and J 1 base, leaving 12 bases between the germline ends. This CDR3 is CSVELGGRSYEQYF. The CDR3 coding sequence is TGCAGCGTTGAACTAGGGGGGCGATCCTACGAGCAGTACTTC.

The rearrangement links TRBV11-2 to TRBJ2-7; D ambiguous. The germline V gene has CDR1 SGHAT and CDR2 FQNNGV. Trimming cost V 8 bases and J 0 bases, with 8 bases left between them. This CDR3 is 12 amino acids long. The CDR3 sequence is CASRRFSYEQYF. CDR3 in DNA: TGTGCCAGCCGACGGTTCTCCTACGAGCAGTACTTC.

The V gene is TRBV6-5, the J gene TRBJ2-5; D may be TRBD1 (5 bases). The germline V gene has CDR1 MNHEY and CDR2 SVGAGI. V was cut by 1 base and J by 4 bases, with 10 bases left in between. CDR3 length equals 14 residues. For the CDR3, the DNA is TGTGCCAGCAGTTACTTTCCAGGGATAGAGACCCAGTACTTC. Its translation is CASSYFPGIETQYF.

The chain carries TRBV6-5 and TRBJ2-3; 8 positions match TRBD2. From germline, CDR1 is MNHEY and CDR2 SVGAGI. There are 13 residues in the CDR3. The V gene end was trimmed by 6 bases and the J gene end by 6 bases; junction bases not matched to a gene: 5. CDR3 coding DNA: TGTGCCAGCAGCTGGACTAGCAAGGATACGCAGTATTTT. Translating gives CASSWTSKDTQYF.

The V call is TRBV9, the J call TRBJ1-1; possibly TRBD1 for D (6 bases). CDR1 is SGDLS, CDR2 YYNGEE, per germline. V was shortened by 1 base and J by 3 bases, with 13 bases between the two germline ends. This CDR3 comprises 15 residues. Here the CDR3 reads CASSVRSGADTEAFF. The CDR3 nucleotides read TGTGCCAGCAGCGTAAGATCAGGGGCGGACACTGAAGCTTTCTTT.

The chain links TRBV4-1 to TRBJ1-5, with D perhaps matching TRBD1 (5 bases). V was trimmed by 1 base and J by 7 bases, leaving 20 bases between them. Germline-derived CDR1 and CDR2 are MGHRA and YSYEKL. CDR3 length equals 17 residues. The CDR3 sequence: CASSQGLRGGSGQPQHF. As DNA, the CDR3 is TGCGCCAGCAGCCAAGGGTTAAGGGGTGGGAGCGGGCAGCCCCAGCATTTT.

The genes are TRBV2 and TRBJ2-5; 9 bases match TRBD2. The germline gives CDR1 SNHLY, CDR2 FYNNEI. V was pared by 6 bases and J by 1 base, with 3 bases of the junction left unmatched. There are 14 residues in the CDR3. The CDR3 DNA reads as TGTGCCAGCAGGACTAGCGGCATCCAAGAGACCCAGTACTTC. The encoded protein is CASRTSGIQETQYF.

The rearrangement joins TRBV15 to TRBJ2-1; a possible D gene is TRBD2 (5 bases). Germline values: CDR1 LNHNV, CDR2 YYDKDF (reference sequence). The CDR3 is 17 residues long. The ends were cut back, 0 bases at V and 8 bases at J, with 20 bases in the middle. The CDR3 DNA reads TGTGCCACCAGCAGAGATTTCAGGACTTGGTTTGAGCATGAGCAGTTCTTC. Its translation: CATSRDFRTWFEHEQFF.

The rearrangement joins TRBV7-9 to TRBJ1-2, with D uncertain. CDR1 is SEHNR and CDR2 is FQNEAQ in the germline V gene (reference sequence). V lost 0 bases, J lost 3 bases, and 5 bases lay in between. The CDR3 has 13 residues. CDR3 nucleotide sequence: TGTGCCAGCAGCTTAGCGTCCGACTATGGCTACACCTTC. Translated: CASSLASDYGYTF.